The next 27 T cell receptor beta chains were all read from a single sample in a study of cytomegalovirus exposure and HLA in healthy donors (dated by TCRdb to the late 2010s). The library was generated by the immunoSEQ multiplex PCR assay. For the multiplex PCR, a mixture combining 60 forward primers for TCR Vbeta segments and 13 reverse primers for TCR Jbeta segments was used. Not all clones reach the TCRdb copy of this immuneACCESS table, which keeps in-frame sequences only. Checked studies attribute under half of the gap to unresolved V genes and leave the rest unexplained. The sample yields around 220,000 clones; roughly 80% were counted once. Roughly a sixth of the sample rests with the top ten. What was sequenced was PBMCs. These receptors originate from a man aged 40-49 years in good health and CMV-seronegative.

The rearrangement uses TRBV11-3 and TRBJ2-7, with TRBD1 identical over 7 bases. In germline, CDR1 is SGHNT, CDR2 YENEEA. The CDR3 runs 13 residues. V shed 3 bases and J 3 bases; nucleotides not matched to a gene: 2. This chain's CDR3 is CASSFNRGYEQYF. The CDR3 DNA reads as TGTGCCAGCAGCTTTAACAGGGGCTACGAGCAGTACTTC.

This chain joins TRBV18 and TRBJ2-1; 9 bases agree with TRBD1. CDR3 length equals 15 residues. V shed 4 bases, J shed 3 bases, and the junction held 4 bases outside the gene matches. Germline V gene data show CDR1 as KGHSH and CDR2 as LQKENI. CDR3 DNA sequence: TGTGCCAGCTCACTTGGGACAGGGAACTACAATGAGCAGTTCTTC. Its translation is CASSLGTGNYNEQFF.

On this clone itself: At one boundary the junction diverges from the germline segment, which might be a read error. The chain is built from TRBV7-9 and TRBJ1-4, with 9 bases identical to TRBD1. Germline V lookup: CDR1 SEHNR, CDR2 FQNEAQ (reference sequence). The CDR3 contains 17 residues. The CDR3 here is CSSSRRDRDRVVEKLFF. CDR3 in DNA: TGTTCCAGCAGCCGAAGAGACCGGGACAGGGTGGTCGAAAAACTGTTTTTT.

V usage is TRBV7-9 and J usage is TRBJ2-3; 8 nucleotides match TRBD2. Trimming removed 5 bases from V and 2 bases from J; junction bases left unmatched: 6. CDR1 and CDR2 from the germline V gene are SEHNR and FQNEAQ (reference sequence). CDR3 size: 15 residues. The DNA for the CDR3 is TGTGCCAGCAGCCATGGGACTAGTGACACAGATACGCAGTATTTT. Amino acids: CASSHGTSDTDTQYF.

V and J are TRBV6-6 and TRBJ2-7; 8 bases agree with TRBD1. Germline V gene lookup returns CDR1 MNHNY and CDR2 SVGAGI (reference sequence). The CDR3 is made up of 16 amino acids. Trimming cost V 0 bases and J 2 bases; bases outside gene matches: 6. The CDR3 coding sequence is TGTGCCAGCAGTTACTCGGCAGGGGGCCTAGCCTACGAGCAGTACTTC. The encoded protein is CASSYSAGGLAYEQYF.

V usage is TRBV4-3 and J usage is TRBJ2-7, with TRBD2 matching 9 bases. Germline-derived CDR1 and CDR2 are LGHNA and YSLEER. CDR3 size: 15 residues. Trimming cost V 0 bases and J 0 bases; bases outside gene matches: 0. The CDR3 nucleotides read TGCGCCAGCAGCCAAGATAGCGGGAGCTCCTACGAGCAGTACTTC. It is translated as CASSQDSGSSYEQYF.

V is TRBV5-4 and J is TRBJ1-2; 12 positions match TRBD1. The CDR3 runs to 15 residues. Germline V gene lookup returns CDR1 SGHNT and CDR2 YYREEE (reference sequence). V shed 0 bases and J 4 bases; nucleotides not matched to a gene: 1. CDR3 coding DNA: TGTGCCAGCAGCTTGGAGGGACAGGGGGCCTATGGCTACACCTTC. Translated, it gives CASSLEGQGAYGYTF.

The chain carries TRBV15 and TRBJ2-7; 8 nucleotides agree with TRBD2. J lost 3 bases, V lost 3 bases, and 7 bases had no gene match. CDR3 size: 15 residues. CDR1 is LNHNV, CDR2 YYDKDF, per germline (reference sequence). The CDR3 DNA reads TGTGCCACCAGCAGCGGGAGGGAATATGTCTACGAGCAGTACTTC. This sequence encodes CATSSGREYVYEQYF.

The CDR3 loop is CASSPSQGASGELFF. CDR3 DNA sequence: TGTGCCAGCTCACCATCGCAGGGGGCATCCGGGGAGCTGTTTTTT. The rearrangement joins TRBV18 to TRBJ2-2; 8 positions agree with TRBD1. Germline assignment: CDR1 KGHSH and CDR2 LQKENI. CDR3 length: 15 residues. V lost 2 bases, J lost 6 bases, and 5 bases stayed unmatched.

This clone was observed a handful of times. The chain recombines TRBV30 with TRBJ1-5, with 8 positions matching TRBD1. Germline CDR1 GTSNPN, CDR2 SVGIG (reference sequence). This CDR3 spans 14 amino acids. The trim removed 0 bases at V and 6 bases at J, leaving 4 bases unmatched. CDR3 protein: CAWSVFTGGQPQHF. CDR3 in DNA: TGTGCCTGGAGTGTATTCACAGGGGGTCAGCCCCAGCATTTT.

V gene TRBV7-8 combines with J gene TRBJ2-3; 7 bases fit TRBD2. This CDR3 comprises 14 residues. V lost 8 bases, J lost 5 bases, and 10 bases stayed unmatched. CDR1 and CDR2 (germline): SGHVS, FQNEAQ. CDR3 sequence (DNA): TGTGCCAGCTCGAAGCGGGGCCAGATAGATACGCAGTATTTT. Protein: CASSKRGQIDTQYF.

This clone was seen just once. This chain joins TRBV4-3 and TRBJ1-2; 11 bases fit TRBD1. In germline, CDR1 is LGHNA, CDR2 YSLEER. V was clipped by 1 base and J by 2 bases; unmatched bases: 3. The CDR3 loop spans 16 amino acids. CDR3 loop: CASSQVRTGGNYGYTF. The CDR3 bases are TGCGCCAGCAGCCAAGTGCGGACAGGGGGCAACTATGGCTACACCTTC.

This chain uses TRBV11-2 with TRBJ1-2; possibly TRBD1 for D (5 bases). Germline V gene lookup returns CDR1 SGHAT and CDR2 FQNNGV. CDR3 length: 16 amino acids. Trimming took off 5 bases at V and 4 bases at J, with 20 bases between the two ends. The CDR3 is CASSKLGGGSGYGYTF. In DNA, the CDR3 is TGTGCCAGCAGCAAACTGGGGGGTGGATCGGGCTATGGCTACACCTTC.

The chain links TRBV2 to TRBJ1-2; D is unclear. The CDR3 length is 12 residues. Germline CDR1 SNHLY, CDR2 FYNNEI. V gave up 6 bases and J gave up 4 bases, with 9 bases separating them. CDR3 residues: CASSRQSYGYTF. The CDR3 nucleotides read TGTGCCAGCAGCCGACAAAGCTATGGCTACACCTTC.

This rearrangement joins TRBV4-3 to TRBJ2-2; D may be TRBD1 (5 bases). Deletions cut 4 bases from V and 3 bases from J, with 9 bases between. This CDR3 region has 14 residues. Germline CDR1 LGHNA, CDR2 YSLEER. The CDR3 reads CASSPDRYTGELFF. The CDR3 nucleotides are TGCGCCAGCAGCCCTGACAGATACACCGGGGAGCTGTTTTTT.

The V gene is TRBV5-1, the J gene TRBJ1-1, with 8 bases that match TRBD1. The CDR3 is made up of 13 amino acids. J lost 8 bases, V lost 2 bases, and 5 bases had no gene match. Germline CDR1 SGHRS, CDR2 YFSETQ. CDR3 bases: TGCGCCAGCAGCTTTCGACAGGGGATCGAAGCTTTCTTT. Its protein is CASSFRQGIEAFF.

The CDR3 loop is CASSLPPRLAGGLSTDTQYF. For the CDR3, the DNA is TGTGCCAGCAGTTTACCACCTCGACTAGCGGGAGGACTGAGCACAGATACGCAGTATTTT. V is TRBV28 and J is TRBJ2-3; TRBD2 matches 13 bases. In germline, CDR1 is MDHEN, CDR2 SYDVKM. Losses at the gene ends were 2 bases for V and 0 bases for J; bases not matched to a gene: 11. The CDR3 loop spans 20 amino acids.

This rearrangement joins TRBV4-3 to TRBJ2-1, with 12 bases identical to TRBD2. CDR1 is LGHNA, CDR2 YSLEER, per germline. This CDR3 has 17 residues. V gave up 4 bases and J gave up 8 bases; unmatched junction bases: 12. The CDR3 here is CASSRRASGGAKDEQFF. The CDR3 bases are TGCGCCAGCAGCCGCAGGGCTAGCGGGGGGGCCAAGGATGAGCAGTTCTTC.

The chain couples TRBV5-4 to TRBJ1-2; 8 bases map to TRBD1. CDR3 length equals 14 residues. CDR1 is SGHNT and CDR2 is YYREEE in the germline V gene (reference sequence). Trimming at V came to 4 bases and at J to 4 bases, leaving 6 bases not matched to a gene. CDR3 in DNA: TGTGCCAGCAGCCTCGGACAGGGAGCCTATGGCTACACCTTC. Translation: CASSLGQGAYGYTF.

The chain has TRBV5-1 and TRBJ2-7; TRBD1 is a possible D gene (5 bases). This CDR3 is built from 16 residues. V lost 1 base, J lost 5 bases, and 19 bases lay in between. CDR1 is SGHRS and CDR2 is YFSETQ in the germline V gene. The CDR3 reads CASSLLFQDTIHEQYF. The CDR3 DNA follows: TGCGCCAGCAGCTTGCTCTTCCAGGACACGATCCACGAGCAGTACTTC.

The chain has TRBV30 and TRBJ2-2, with TRBD2 identical over 12 bases. CDR3 length equals 19 residues. Germline trimming cut 0 bases from V and 4 bases from J; bases unmatched to any gene: 12. CDR1 GTSNPN and CDR2 SVGIG come from the germline V gene (reference sequence). The CDR3 sequence is CAWSVFLTSGRFVTGELFF. The DNA for the CDR3 is TGTGCCTGGAGTGTATTTTTGACTAGCGGGAGATTTGTCACCGGGGAGCTGTTTTTT. Full variable domain (rest looked up from reference TRBV30 and TRBJ2-2): SQTIHQWPATLVQPVGSPLSLECTVEGTSNPNLYWYRQAAGRGLQLLFYSVGIGQISSEVPQNLSASRPQDRQFILSSKKLLLSDSGFYLCAWSVFLTSGRFVTGELFFGEGSRLTVL.

The chain links TRBV6-5 to TRBJ2-5; D is unclear. Germline V lookup: CDR1 MNHEY, CDR2 SVGAGI. V was pared by 0 bases and J by 7 bases, with 12 bases between. The CDR3 sequence is 14 residues long. The CDR3 region has the DNA TGTGCCAGCAGTTACTCGAGATCTGCGATGACCCAGTACTTC. Encoded protein: CASSYSRSAMTQYF.

This clone was counted between two and nine times. V usage is TRBV13 and J usage is TRBJ2-7, with D uncertain. The CDR3 extends over 13 amino acids. Germline V gives CDR1 PRHDT, CDR2 FYEKMQ (reference sequence). Trimming pared 3 bases from V and 5 bases from J, leaving 11 bases between. The CDR3 bases are TGTGCCAGCAGCTTTATCACGGTCGACGAGCAGTACTTC. Residues: CASSFITVDEQYF.

The DNA of the CDR3 is TGTGCCAGCGGCCAGAACACTGAAGCTTTCTTT. It codes for CASGQNTEAFF. The V call is TRBV28, the J call TRBJ1-1; unclear D gene. Deletions cut 8 bases from V and 1 base from J, with 5 bases between. Germline V gives CDR1 MDHEN, CDR2 SYDVKM. The CDR3 is 11 amino acids.

CDR3 nucleotides: TGTGCCAGCAGCTGGATGGGACAGGACCAAGAGACCCAGTACTTC. Protein product: CASSWMGQDQETQYF. The chain couples TRBV5-6 to TRBJ2-5; the match to TRBD1 covers 8 bases. The CDR3 loop spans 15 amino acids. Germline CDR1 reads SGHDT; CDR2 reads YYEEEE. V dropped 3 bases and J dropped 0; count of bases not matched to a gene: 4.

The J gene is TRBJ2-3, the V gene TRBV6-5, with 7 bases identical to TRBD2. The CDR3 extends over 12 amino acids. The trim removed 5 bases at V and 8 bases at J, leaving 4 bases unmatched. Germline CDR1 and CDR2: MNHEY and SVGAGI. DNA for the CDR3: TGTGCCAGCAGTCCCTGGGAGGGTACGCAGTATTTT. Protein: CASSPWEGTQYF.

This chain uses TRBV2 with TRBJ2-1; maybe TRBD2 (6 bases). V was shortened by 8 bases and J by 9 bases, with 17 bases between the two germline ends. Germline V gene data show CDR1 as SNHLY and CDR2 as FYNNEI. The CDR3 is made up of 13 amino acids. This chain's CDR3 is CASGGSRVGEQFF. CDR3 coding DNA: TGTGCCAGCGGGGGGTCTCGGGTTGGTGAGCAGTTCTTC.